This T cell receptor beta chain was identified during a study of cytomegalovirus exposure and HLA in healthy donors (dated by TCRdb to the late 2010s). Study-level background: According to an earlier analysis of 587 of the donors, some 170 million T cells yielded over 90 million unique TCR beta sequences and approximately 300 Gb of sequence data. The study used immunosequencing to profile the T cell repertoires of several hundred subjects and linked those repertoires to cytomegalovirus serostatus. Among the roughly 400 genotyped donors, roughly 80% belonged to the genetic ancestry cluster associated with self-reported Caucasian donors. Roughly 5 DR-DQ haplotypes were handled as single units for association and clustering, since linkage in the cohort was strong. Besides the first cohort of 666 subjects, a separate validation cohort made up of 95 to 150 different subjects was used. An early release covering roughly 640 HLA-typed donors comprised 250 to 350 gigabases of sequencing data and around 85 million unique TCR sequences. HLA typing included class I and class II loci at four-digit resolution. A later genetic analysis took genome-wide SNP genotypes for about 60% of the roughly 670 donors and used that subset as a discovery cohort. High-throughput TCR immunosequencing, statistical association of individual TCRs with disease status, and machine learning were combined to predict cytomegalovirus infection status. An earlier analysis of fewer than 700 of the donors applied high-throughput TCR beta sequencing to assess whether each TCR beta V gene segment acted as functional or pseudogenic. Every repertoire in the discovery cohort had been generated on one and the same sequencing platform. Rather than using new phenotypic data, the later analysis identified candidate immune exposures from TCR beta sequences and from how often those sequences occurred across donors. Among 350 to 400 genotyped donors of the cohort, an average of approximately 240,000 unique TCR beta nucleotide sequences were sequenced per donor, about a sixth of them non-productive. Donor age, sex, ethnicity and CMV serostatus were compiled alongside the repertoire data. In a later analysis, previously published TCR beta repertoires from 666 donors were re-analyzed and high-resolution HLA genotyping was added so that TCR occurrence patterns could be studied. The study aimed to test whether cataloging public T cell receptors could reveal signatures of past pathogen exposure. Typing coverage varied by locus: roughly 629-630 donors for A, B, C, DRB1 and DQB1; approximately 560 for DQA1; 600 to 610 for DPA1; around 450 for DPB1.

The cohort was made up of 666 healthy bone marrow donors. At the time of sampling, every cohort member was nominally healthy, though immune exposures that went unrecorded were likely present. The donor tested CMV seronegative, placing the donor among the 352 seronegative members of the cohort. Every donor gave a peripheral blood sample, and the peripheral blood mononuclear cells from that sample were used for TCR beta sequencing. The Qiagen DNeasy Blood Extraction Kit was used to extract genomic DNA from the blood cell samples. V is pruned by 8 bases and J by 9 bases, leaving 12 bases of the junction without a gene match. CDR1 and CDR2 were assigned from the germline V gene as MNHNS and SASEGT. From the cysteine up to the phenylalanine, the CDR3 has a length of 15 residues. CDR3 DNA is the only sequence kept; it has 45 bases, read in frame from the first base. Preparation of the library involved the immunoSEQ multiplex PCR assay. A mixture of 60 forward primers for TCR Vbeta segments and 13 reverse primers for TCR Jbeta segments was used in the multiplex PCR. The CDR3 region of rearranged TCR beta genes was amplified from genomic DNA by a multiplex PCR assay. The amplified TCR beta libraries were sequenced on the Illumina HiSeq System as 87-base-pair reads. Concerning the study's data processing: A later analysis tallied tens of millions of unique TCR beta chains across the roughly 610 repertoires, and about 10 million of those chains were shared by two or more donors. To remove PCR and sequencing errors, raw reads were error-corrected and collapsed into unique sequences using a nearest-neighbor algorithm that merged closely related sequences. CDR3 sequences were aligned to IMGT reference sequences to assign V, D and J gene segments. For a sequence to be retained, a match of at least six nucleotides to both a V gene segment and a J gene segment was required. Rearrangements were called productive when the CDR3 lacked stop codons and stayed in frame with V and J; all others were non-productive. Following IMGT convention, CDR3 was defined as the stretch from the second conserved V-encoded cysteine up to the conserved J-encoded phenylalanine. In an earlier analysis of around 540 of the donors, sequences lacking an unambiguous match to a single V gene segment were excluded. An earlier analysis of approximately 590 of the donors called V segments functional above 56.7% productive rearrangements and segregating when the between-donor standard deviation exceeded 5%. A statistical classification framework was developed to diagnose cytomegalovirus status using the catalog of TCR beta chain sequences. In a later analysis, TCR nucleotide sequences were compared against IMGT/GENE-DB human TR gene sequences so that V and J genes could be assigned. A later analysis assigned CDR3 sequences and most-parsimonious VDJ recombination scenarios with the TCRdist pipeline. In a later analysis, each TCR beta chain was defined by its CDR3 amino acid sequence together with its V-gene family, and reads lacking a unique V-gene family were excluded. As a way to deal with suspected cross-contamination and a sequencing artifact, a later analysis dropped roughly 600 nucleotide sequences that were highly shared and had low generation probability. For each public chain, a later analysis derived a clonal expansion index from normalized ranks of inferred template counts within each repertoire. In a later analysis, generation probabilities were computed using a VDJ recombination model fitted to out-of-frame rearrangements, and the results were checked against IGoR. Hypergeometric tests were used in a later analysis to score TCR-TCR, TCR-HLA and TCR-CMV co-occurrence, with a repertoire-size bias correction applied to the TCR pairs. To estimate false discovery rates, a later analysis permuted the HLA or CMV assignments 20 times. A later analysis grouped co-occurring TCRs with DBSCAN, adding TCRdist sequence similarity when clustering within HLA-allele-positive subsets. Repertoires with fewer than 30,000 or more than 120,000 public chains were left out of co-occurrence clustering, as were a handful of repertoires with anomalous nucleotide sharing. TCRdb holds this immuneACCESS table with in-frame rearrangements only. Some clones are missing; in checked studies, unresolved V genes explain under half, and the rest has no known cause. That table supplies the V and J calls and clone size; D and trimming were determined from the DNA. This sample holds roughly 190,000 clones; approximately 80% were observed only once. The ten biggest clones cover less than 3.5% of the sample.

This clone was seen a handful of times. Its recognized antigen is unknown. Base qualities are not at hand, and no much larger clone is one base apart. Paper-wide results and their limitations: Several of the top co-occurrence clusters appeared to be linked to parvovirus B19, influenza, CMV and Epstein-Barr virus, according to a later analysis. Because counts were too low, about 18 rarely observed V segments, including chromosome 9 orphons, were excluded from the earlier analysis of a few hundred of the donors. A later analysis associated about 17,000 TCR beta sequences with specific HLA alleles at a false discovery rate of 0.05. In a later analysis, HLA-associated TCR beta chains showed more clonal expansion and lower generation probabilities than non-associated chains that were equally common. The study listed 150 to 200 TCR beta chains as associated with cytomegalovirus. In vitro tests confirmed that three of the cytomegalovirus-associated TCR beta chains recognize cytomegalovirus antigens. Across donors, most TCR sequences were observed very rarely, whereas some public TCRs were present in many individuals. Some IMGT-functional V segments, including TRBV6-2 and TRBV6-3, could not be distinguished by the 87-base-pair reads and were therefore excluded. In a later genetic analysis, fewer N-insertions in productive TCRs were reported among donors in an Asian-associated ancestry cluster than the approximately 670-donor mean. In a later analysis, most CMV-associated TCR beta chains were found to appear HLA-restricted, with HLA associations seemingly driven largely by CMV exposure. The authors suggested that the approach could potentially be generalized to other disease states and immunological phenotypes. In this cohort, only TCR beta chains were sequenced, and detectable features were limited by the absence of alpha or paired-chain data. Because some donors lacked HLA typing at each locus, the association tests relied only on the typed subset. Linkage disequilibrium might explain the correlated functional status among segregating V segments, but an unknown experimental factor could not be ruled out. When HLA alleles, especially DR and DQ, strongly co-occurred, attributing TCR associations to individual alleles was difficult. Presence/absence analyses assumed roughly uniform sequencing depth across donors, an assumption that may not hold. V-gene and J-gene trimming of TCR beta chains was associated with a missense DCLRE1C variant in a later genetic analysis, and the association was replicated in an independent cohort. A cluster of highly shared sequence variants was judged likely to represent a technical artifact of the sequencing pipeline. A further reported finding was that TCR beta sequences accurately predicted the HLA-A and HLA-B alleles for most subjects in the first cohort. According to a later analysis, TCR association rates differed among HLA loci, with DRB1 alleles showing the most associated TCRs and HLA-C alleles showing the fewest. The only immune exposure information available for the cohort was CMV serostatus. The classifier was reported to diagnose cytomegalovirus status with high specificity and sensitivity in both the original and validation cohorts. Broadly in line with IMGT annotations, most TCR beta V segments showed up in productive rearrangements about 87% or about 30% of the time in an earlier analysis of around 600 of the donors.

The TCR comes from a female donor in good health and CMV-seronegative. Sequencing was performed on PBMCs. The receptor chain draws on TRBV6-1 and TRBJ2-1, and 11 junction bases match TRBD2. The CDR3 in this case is CASAKLAGEVTEQFF. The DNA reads TGTGCCAGCGCGAAACTAGCGGGAGAAGTCACTGAGCAGTTCTTC.